This T cell receptor beta chain came from a study of Ad26.COV2.S vaccination and SARS-CoV-2 variants. The study's findings and limits: Vaccine and placebo recipients had similar non-spike TCR breadth. Post-vaccination spike-specific CD8+ and CD4+ T cell responses reportedly had substantial breadth. Analyses that measured TCR breadth and depth may have underestimated total T cell responses.

Of note for this clone: The antigen is not known.

Produced via immunoSEQ multiplex PCR; TCRdb's table is partial and in-frame only. Among around 350,000 clones listed, about 91% were seen once. The source was peripheral blood, collected after recovery from COVID-19. This TCR was recovered from a human donor who had recovered from COVID-19.

CDR3 DNA: TGTGCCAGCAGCGTAGAGCAGCGGGGGGATGAGCAGTTCTTC. It translates to CASSVEQRGDEQFF. V and J are TRBV9 and TRBJ2-1; 9 bases are a match to TRBD2. Germline values: CDR1 SGDLS, CDR2 YYNGEE. The CDR3 length is 14 residues. Trimming at V came to 0 bases and at J to 8 bases, leaving 3 bases not matched to a gene.